Below, 10 T cell receptor beta chains from the same sample are listed, as sequenced in a study of Ad26.COV2.S vaccination and SARS-CoV-2 variants. The sample's treatment: roughly 19 received Ad26.COV2.S at low or high dose, single or two shots; roughly 5 received placebo; per-sample allocation not given. Samples analyzed were those drawn on day 63 after the first vaccine or placebo injection. Clones were sequenced by immunoSEQ multiplex PCR, and TCRdb holds only the in-frame ones, with some missing. The top ten clones hold less than 3% of a sample with around 250,000 clones, around 90% of them seen once. This specimen consisted of peripheral blood, obtained in a trial of Ad26.COV2.S vaccine versus placebo. Receptors were obtained from a person aged 18-65 years who received the Ad26.COV2.S COVID-19 vaccine or a placebo.

V gene TRBV18 combines with J gene TRBJ2-2; D is unresolved. This CDR3 is 15 amino acids long. The V gene lost 3 bases and the J gene lost 1 base, with 9 bases spanning the gap. Germline CDR1 is KGHSH and CDR2 is LQKENI. DNA for the CDR3: TGTGCCAGCTCACCTTCCACTGGGAACACCGGGGAGCTGTTTTTT. Protein sequence: CASSPSTGNTGELFF. Filled out from reference TRBV18 and TRBJ2-2, the complete variable domain reads NAGVMQNPRHLVRRRGQEARLRCSPMKGHSHVYWYRQLPEEGLKFMVYLQKENIIDESGMPKERFSAEFPKEGPSILRIQQVVRGDSAAYFCASSPSTGNTGELFFGEGSRLTVL.

The V and J genes are TRBV2 and TRBJ1-5; D is possibly TRBD1 (5 bases). The CDR3 length is 16 residues. Trimming stripped 7 bases from V and 0 bases from J, with 16 bases between. Per germline, CDR1 SNHLY and CDR2 FYNNEI. The CDR3 sequence: CASNPERTYSNQPQHF. The CDR3 bases are TGTGCCAGCAATCCGGAGAGGACATATAGCAATCAGCCCCAGCATTTT.

The chain is built from TRBV7-2 and TRBJ2-1, with 7 positions matching TRBD1. The CDR3 is 15 amino acids. V gave up 3 bases and J gave up 0 bases; unmatched junction bases: 2. The germline CDR1 and CDR2 sequences are SGHTA and FQGNSA. In nucleotides, the CDR3 is TGTGCCAGCAGCTTGGGACAGTTCTCCTACAATGAGCAGTTCTTC. Protein sequence: CASSLGQFSYNEQFF.

This chain links TRBV6-1 with TRBJ2-1; D not certain. The CDR3 consists of 12 residues. The germline V and J ends were trimmed by 5 bases and 0 bases, with 2 bases remaining between them. Per the germline V gene, CDR1 is MNHNS and CDR2 is SASEGT. Here the CDR3 reads CASSYSYNEQFF. The DNA of the CDR3 is TGTGCCAGCAGTTACTCCTACAATGAGCAGTTCTTC.

The chain links TRBV5-4 to TRBJ2-2; unclear D gene. This CDR3 has 16 amino acids. Looked up from germline, CDR1 is SGHNT and CDR2 is YYREEE (reference sequence). With 0 bases removed from V and 6 bases from J, the gap between germline ends came to 15 bases. CDR3 bases: TGTGCCAGCAGCTTGGCCGGTGCTCTATTCGCCGGGGAGCTGTTTTTT. Its translation: CASSLAGALFAGELFF.

The rearrangement links TRBV6-5 to TRBJ2-5, with 11 bases lining up with TRBD2. The CDR3 totals 15 residues. The J segment lost 5 bases and the V segment lost 4 bases, leaving 6 bases of the junction unmatched. Germline loops: CDR1 MNHEY, CDR2 SVGAGI. CDR3 nucleotides: TGTGCCAGCAGTTTCTCCCGGACTAGCGGGGAGACCCAGTACTTC. Translated: CASSFSRTSGETQYF.

The rearrangement uses TRBV20-1 and TRBJ2-1, with D hard to call. Germline V lookup: CDR1 DFQATT, CDR2 SNEGSKA (reference sequence). The CDR3 is 11 residues long. V dropped 3 bases and J dropped 6 bases, with 6 bases sitting between them. The CDR3 sequence: CSASLGNEQFF. In DNA, the CDR3 is TGCAGTGCTAGTCTGGGCAATGAGCAGTTCTTC.

This clone was counted a single time. The chain uses TRBV12-5 and TRBJ1-3; D is unresolved. The V end lost 7 bases, the J end lost 6 bases, and 7 bases lay between the germline ends. The CDR3 runs to 11 residues. The germline V gene encodes CDR1 LGHNT and CDR2 FRNRAP. The CDR3 DNA follows: TGTGCTAGTGCTTTCGAAAACACCATATATTTT. Amino acid sequence: CASAFENTIYF.

The rearrangement links TRBV6-6 to TRBJ1-1; no clear D gene. The germline gives CDR1 MNHNY, CDR2 SVGAGI (reference sequence). The CDR3 contains 13 residues. V lost 5 bases and J lost 4, with 11 bases in between. The CDR3 protein is CASSVGFRTEAFF. The CDR3 DNA follows: TGTGCCAGCAGTGTTGGGTTCCGCACTGAAGCTTTCTTT.

This chain connects TRBV27 to TRBJ2-5; TRBD2 matches 8 bases. There are 15 residues in the CDR3. J lost 5 bases, V lost 3 bases, and 8 bases had no gene match. The germline V gene has CDR1 MNHEY and CDR2 SMNVEV (reference sequence). The CDR3 sequence is CASSFGAGEGETQYF. The CDR3, as DNA: TGTGCCAGCAGTTTTGGAGCGGGAGAGGGGGAGACCCAGTACTTC.